Ten or more counts support the clone carrying this TCR beta chain. The antigen is unknown. These data belong to a study of neurological immune-mediated disorders. Maryland, USA blood bank volunteers served as healthy controls. Study-wide findings and caveats: Private repertoires in all groups were suggested by the finding that expanded clones across subjects shared no CDR3 amino acid sequences. Patients with HTLV-1-associated myelopathy showed the most TCR clonal expansion. Those with multiple sclerosis showed the least, falling below healthy controls.

Every sequencing run generated over 190 million TCR-beta sequences from 15-18 subjects. TCRdb used MiXCR to reprocess the 5' RACE reads, holding one entry per CDR3 protein. This sample has 77,000 or so distinct CDR3 sequences; about 9.4% occur once, and the top ten carry 1.5% to 2%. Trimming left V 4 bases short and J 1 base short, with 12 bases between. The CDR3 extends over 15 amino acids. The source is a man aged 50-60 years in good health. The chain links TRBV12-3 or TRBV12-4 to TRBJ2-3; D perhaps matches TRBD1 (5 bases). The sample was PBMCs. The CDR3 loop reads CASSSNRYRTDTQYF. DNA of the CDR3: TGTGCCAGCAGTTCAAACAGGTACCGCACAGATACGCAGTATTTT.